The sequence of this T cell receptor beta chain was determined in a study of T cells in Graves' hyperthyroidism and ophthalmopathy. The investigators amplified TCR beta CDR3 regions from RNA transcripts. Initially, a first-round RT-PCR of the TCR CDR3 employed the HTBI primer set. MiXCR was run by TCRdb on the multiplex PCR reads, yielding one entry per CDR3 protein. The sample consists of approximately 510,000 distinct CDR3 sequences, about 45% of them appearing once. Trimming shortened V by 3 bases and J by 5 bases, and 7 bases separated the two germline ends. CDR3 length: 11 residues. Germline CDR1 DFQATT, CDR2 SNEGSKA (reference sequence). This clonotype was seen ten or more times. No antigen is known for it. Study-wide results and caveats: The authors' 13 V-J model separated ophthalmopathy from stable hyperthyroidism.

Exclusions: uncontrolled infection, other autoimmune disease, pregnancy, lactation. The TCR sequence derives from an adult woman with Graves' disease, either hyperthyroidism or ophthalmopathy (not recorded which). V usage is TRBV20-1 and J usage is TRBJ2-5; D remains unclear. Sequenced input: peripheral blood or thyroid tissue (not recorded which). DNA of the CDR3: TGCAGTGCTAGTTTGCTCGAGACCCAGTACTTC. Protein: CSASLLETQYF.